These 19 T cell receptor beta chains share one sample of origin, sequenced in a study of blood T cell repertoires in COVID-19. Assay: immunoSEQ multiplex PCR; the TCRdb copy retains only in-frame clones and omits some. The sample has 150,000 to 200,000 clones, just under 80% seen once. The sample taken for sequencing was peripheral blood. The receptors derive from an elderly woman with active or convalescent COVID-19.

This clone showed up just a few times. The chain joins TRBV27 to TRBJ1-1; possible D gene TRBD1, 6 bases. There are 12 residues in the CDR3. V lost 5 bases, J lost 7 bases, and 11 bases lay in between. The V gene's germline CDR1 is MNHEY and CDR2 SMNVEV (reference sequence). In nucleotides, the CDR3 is TGTGCCAGCAGTCTTGGGACACTTGAAGCTTTCTTT. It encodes CASSLGTLEAFF.

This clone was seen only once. The CDR3 sequence: CSVDGQGFTDTQYF. CDR3 sequence (DNA): TGCAGCGTTGATGGACAGGGGTTCACAGATACGCAGTATTTT. V is TRBV29-1 and J is TRBJ2-3; TRBD1 aligns across 9 bases. With V trimmed by 3 bases and J by 2 bases, 3 bases remained unmatched. The CDR3 runs 14 residues. Germline V gene data show CDR1 as SQVTM and CDR2 as ANQGSEA.

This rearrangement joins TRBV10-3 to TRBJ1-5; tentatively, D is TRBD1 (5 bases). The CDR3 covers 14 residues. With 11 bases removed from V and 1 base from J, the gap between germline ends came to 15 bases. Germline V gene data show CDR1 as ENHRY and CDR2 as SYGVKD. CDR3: CAPQGGASNQPQHF. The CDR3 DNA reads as TGTGCCCCCCAGGGAGGCGCGAGCAATCAGCCCCAGCATTTT.

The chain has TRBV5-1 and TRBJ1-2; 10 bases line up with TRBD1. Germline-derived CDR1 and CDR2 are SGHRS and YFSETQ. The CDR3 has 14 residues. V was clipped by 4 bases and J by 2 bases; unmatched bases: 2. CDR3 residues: CASSRGQGNYGYTF. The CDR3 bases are TGCGCCAGCAGCCGGGGACAGGGGAACTATGGCTACACCTTC. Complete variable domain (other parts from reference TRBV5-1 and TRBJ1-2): KAGVTQTPRYLIKTRGQQVTLSCSPISGHRSVSWYQQTPGQGLQFLFEYFSETQRNKGNFPGRFSGRQFSNSRSEMNVSTLELGDSALYLCASSRGQGNYGYTFGSGTRLTVV.

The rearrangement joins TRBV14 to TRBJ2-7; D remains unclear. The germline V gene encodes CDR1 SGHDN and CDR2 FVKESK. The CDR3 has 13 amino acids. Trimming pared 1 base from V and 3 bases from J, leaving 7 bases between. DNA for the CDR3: TGTGCCAGCAGCCAAGTTAACAGCTACGAGCAGTACTTC. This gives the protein CASSQVNSYEQYF.

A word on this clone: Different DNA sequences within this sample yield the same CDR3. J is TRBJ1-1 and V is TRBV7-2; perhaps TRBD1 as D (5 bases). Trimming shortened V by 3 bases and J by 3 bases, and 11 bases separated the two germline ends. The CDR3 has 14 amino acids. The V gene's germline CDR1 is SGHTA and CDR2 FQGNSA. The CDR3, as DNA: TGTGCCAGCAGCTTGAGGGGACTAGACACTGAAGCTTTCTTT. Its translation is CASSLRGLDTEAFF.

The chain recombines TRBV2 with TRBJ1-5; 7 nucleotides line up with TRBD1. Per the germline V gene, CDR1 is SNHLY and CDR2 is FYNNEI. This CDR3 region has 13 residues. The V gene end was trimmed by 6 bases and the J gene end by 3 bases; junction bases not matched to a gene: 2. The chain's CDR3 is CASRDRINQPQHF. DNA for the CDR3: TGTGCCAGCAGGGACAGGATCAATCAGCCCCAGCATTTT.

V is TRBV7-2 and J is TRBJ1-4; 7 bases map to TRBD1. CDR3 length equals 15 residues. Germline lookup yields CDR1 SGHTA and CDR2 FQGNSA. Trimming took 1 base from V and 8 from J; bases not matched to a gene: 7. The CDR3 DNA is TGTGCCAGCAGCTTAGGAGACAGGGCACGGGAAAAACTGTTTTTT. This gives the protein CASSLGDRAREKLFF.

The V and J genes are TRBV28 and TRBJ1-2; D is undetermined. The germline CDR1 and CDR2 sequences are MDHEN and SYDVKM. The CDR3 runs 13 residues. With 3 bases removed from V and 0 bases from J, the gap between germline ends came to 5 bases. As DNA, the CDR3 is TGTGCCAGCAGTTTTGGAGCTAACTATGGCTACACCTTC. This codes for CASSFGANYGYTF.

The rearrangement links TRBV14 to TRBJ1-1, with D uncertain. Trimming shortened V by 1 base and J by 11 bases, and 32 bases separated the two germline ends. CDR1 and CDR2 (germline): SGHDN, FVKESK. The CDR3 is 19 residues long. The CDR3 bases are TGTGCCAGCAGCCAAGGCGTCTGGAGTACCTTGGACGGCGGAGGATTGGCTTTCTTT. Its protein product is CASSQGVWSTLDGGGLAFF.

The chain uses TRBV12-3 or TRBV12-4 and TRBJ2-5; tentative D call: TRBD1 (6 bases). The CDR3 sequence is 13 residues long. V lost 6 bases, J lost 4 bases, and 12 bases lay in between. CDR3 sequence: CASRLQGGETQYF. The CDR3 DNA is TGTGCCAGCAGATTACAGGGTGGAGAGACCCAGTACTTC.

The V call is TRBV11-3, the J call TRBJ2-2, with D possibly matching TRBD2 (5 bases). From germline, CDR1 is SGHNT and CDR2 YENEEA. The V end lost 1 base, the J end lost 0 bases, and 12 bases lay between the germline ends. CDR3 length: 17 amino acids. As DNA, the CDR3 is TGTGCCAGCAGCTTAGGTATTTCGGGATCGAACACCGGGGAGCTGTTTTTT. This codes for CASSLGISGSNTGELFF.

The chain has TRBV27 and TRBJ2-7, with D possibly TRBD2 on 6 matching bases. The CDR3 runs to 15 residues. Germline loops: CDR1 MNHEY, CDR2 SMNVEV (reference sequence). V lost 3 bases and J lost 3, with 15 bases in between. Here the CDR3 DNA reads TGTGCCAGCAGTTTCGGGGGTACTCTGGTCTACGAGCAGTACTTC. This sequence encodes CASSFGGTLVYEQYF.

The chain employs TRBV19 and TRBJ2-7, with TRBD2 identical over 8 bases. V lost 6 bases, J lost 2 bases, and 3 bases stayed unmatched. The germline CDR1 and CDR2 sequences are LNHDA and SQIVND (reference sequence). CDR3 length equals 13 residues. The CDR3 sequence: CASRRGGTYEQYF. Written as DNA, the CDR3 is TGTGCCAGTAGACGCGGGGGGACCTACGAGCAGTACTTC.

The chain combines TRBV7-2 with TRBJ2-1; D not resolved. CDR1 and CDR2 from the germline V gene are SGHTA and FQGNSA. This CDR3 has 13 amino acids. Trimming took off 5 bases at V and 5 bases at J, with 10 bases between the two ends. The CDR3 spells CASSLTRNNEQFF. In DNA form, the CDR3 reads TGTGCCAGCAGCCTGACTCGAAACAATGAGCAGTTCTTC. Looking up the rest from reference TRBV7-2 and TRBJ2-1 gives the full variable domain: GAGVSQSPSNKVTEKGKDVELRCDPISGHTALYWYRQSLGQGLEFLIYFQGNSAPDKSGLPSDRFSAERTGGSVSTLTIQRTQQEDSAVYLCASSLTRNNEQFFGPGTRLTVL.

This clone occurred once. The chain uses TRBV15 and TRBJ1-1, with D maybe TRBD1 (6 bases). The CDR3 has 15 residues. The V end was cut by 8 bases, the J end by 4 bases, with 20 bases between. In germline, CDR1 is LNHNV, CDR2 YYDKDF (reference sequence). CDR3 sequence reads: CATSSGGLGVTEAFF. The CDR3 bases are TGTGCCACCTCGAGCGGGGGGCTAGGGGTCACTGAAGCTTTCTTT.

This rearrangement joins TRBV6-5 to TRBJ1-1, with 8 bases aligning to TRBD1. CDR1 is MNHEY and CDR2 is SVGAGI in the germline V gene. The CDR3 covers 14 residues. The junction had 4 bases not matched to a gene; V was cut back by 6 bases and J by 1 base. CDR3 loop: CASRAGGRNTEAFF. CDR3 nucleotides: TGTGCCAGCAGGGCAGGGGGCAGGAACACTGAAGCTTTCTTT.

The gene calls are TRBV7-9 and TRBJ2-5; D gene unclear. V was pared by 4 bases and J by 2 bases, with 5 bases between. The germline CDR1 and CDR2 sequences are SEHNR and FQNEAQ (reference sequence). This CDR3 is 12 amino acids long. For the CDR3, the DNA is TGTGCCAGCAGCTCATCACAAGAGACCCAGTACTTC. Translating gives CASSSSQETQYF.

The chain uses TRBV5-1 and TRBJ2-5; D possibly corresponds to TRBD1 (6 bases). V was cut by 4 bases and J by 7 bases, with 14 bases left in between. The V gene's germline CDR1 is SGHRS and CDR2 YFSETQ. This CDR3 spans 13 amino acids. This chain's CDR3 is CASSRTEQGTQYF. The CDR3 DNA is TGCGCCAGCAGCCGGACAGAGCAGGGGACCCAGTACTTC.